This T cell receptor beta chain derives from a study of cytotoxic CD8 clonotypes in ibrutinib-treated CLL. The overall study: Following treatment for a median about 12 months, range 6 to 36, response samples were then taken.

TCRdb's table, derived via immunoSEQ multiplex PCR, lists solely in-frame clones and lacks some. Among roughly 330,000 clones, roughly two thirds were seen once, and the ten largest hold roughly 6%. Germline CDR1 is WNHNN and CDR2 is SYGVQD (reference sequence). V lost 5 bases and J 2 bases, leaving 4 bases between the germline ends. This CDR3 has 11 residues. This chain links TRBV10-1 with TRBJ2-7; D not resolved. The material was PBMCs, obtained after 36 months of ibrutinib treatment. The receptor comes from a human donor with chronic lymphocytic leukemia. CDR3 sequence: CASSPTYEQYF. The CDR3 DNA is TGCGCCAGCAGTCCTACCTACGAGCAGTACTTC.